What follows describes a single T cell receptor beta chain. Source study methods: Using reference gene primer amplification, nucleated cell counts were estimated. Sequencing used immunoSEQ multiplex PCR; TCRdb keeps in-frame clones, though not all of them. The DNA was the basis for D and trimming; V, J and clone size are from that table. The data show about 89,000 clones, with approximately 89% seen just once and about 2.5% held by the top ten. These data are taken from a study of blood T cell repertoires in COVID-19. Study-level background: Collection of acute and convalescent COVID-19 samples took place in the United States, Italy and Spain. Sample material is recorded as cDNA or gDNA derived from T cells, B-cell-depleted T cells, or PBMCs.

V dropped 4 bases and J dropped 1; count of bases not matched to a gene: 4. CDR3 length: 15 amino acids. Germline V CDR1 and CDR2: SGHDT, YYEEEE. What was sequenced was peripheral blood. This sequence joins TRBV5-6 and TRBJ2-2, with 7 bases lining up with TRBD1. This clonotype originated in a human donor with active COVID-19. The donor label of this sample is uncertain. Here the CDR3 DNA reads TGTGCCAGCAGCATAAGGGACAGGAACACCGGGGAGCTGTTTTTT. This encodes CASSIRDRNTGELFF.